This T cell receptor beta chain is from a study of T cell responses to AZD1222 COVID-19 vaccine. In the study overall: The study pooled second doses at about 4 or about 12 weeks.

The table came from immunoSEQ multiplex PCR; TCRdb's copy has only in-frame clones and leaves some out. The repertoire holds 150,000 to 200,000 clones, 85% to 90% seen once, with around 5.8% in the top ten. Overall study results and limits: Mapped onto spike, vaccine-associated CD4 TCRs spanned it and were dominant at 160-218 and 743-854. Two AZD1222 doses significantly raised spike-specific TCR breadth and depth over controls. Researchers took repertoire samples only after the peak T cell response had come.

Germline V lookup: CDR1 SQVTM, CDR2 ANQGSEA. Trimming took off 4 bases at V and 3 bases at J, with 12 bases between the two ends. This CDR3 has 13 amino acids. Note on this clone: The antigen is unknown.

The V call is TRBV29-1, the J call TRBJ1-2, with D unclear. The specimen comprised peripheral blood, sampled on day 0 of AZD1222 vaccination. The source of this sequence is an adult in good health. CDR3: CSVAPSGDYGYTF. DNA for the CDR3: TGCAGCGTTGCCCCTTCCGGCGACTATGGCTACACCTTC. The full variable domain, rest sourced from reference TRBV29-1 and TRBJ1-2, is SAVISQKPSRDICQRGTSLTIQCQVDSQVTMMFWYRQQPGQSLTLIATANQGSEATYESGFVIDKFPISRPNLTFSTLTVSNMSPEDSSIYLCSVAPSGDYGYTFGSGTRLTVV.